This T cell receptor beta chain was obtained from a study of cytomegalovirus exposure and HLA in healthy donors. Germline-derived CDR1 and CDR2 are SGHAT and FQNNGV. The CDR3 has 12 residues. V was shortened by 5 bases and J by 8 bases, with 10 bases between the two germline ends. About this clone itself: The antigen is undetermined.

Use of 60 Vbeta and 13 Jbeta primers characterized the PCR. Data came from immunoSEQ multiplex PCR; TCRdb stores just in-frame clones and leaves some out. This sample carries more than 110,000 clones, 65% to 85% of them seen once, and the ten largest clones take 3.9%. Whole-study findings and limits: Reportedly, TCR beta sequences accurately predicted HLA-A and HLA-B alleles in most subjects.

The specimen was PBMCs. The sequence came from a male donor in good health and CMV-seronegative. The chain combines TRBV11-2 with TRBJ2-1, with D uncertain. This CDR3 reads CASSPPVDEQFF. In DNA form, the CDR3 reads TGTGCCAGCAGCCCCCCAGTCGATGAGCAGTTCTTC.